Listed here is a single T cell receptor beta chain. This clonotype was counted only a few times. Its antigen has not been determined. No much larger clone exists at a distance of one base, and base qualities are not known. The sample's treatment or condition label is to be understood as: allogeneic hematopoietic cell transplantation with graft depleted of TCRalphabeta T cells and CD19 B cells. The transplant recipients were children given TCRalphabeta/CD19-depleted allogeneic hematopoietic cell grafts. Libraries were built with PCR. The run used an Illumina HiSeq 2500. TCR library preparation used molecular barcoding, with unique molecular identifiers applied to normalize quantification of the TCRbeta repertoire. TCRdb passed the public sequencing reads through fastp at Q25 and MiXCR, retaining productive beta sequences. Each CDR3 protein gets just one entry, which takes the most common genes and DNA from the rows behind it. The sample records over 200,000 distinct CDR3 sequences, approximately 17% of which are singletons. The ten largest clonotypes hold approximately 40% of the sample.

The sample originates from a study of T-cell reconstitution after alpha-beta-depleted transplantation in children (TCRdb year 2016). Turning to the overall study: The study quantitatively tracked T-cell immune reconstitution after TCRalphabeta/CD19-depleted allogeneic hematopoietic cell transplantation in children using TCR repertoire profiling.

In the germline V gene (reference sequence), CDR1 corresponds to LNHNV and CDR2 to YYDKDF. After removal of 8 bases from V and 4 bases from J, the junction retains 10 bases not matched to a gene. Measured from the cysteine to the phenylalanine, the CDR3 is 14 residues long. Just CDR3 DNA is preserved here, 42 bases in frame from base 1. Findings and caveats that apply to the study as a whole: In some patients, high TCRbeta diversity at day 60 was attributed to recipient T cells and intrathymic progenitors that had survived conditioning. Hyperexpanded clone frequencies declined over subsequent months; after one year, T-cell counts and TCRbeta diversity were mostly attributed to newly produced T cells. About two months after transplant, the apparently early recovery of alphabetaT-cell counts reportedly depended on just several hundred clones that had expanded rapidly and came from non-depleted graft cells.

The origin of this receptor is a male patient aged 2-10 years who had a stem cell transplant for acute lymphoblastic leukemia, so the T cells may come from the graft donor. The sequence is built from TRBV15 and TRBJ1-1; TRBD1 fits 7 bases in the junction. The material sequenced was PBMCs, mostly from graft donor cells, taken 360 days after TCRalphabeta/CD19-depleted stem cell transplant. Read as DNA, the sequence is TGTGCCACCCGCGACAGGGAAAGGACCACTGAAGCTTTCTTT. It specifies CATRDRERTTEAFF.